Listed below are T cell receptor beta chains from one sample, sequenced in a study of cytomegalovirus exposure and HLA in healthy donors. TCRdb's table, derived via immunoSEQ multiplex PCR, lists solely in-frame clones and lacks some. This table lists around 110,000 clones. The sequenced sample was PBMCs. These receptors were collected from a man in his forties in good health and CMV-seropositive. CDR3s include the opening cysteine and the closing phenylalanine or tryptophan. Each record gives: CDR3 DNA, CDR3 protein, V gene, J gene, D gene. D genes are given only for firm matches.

CDR3nt: TGTGCCAGCAGTTCGACGACAGGGGCGGAAGATCAGCCCCAGCATTTT
CDR3aa: CASSSTTGAEDQPQHF
v_gene: TRBV6-5
j_gene: TRBJ1-5
d_gene: TRBD1

CDR3nt: TGTGCCAGCAGCACCGGTCCCGGACTAGACCTGGATACGCAGTATTTT
CDR3aa: CASSTGPGLDLDTQYF
v_gene: TRBV11-2
j_gene: TRBJ2-3
d_gene: TRBD2

CDR3nt: TGTGCCAGCAGTGGGGCCAGAGCACCAAACACTGAAGCTTTCTTT
CDR3aa: CASSGARAPNTEAFF
v_gene: TRBV2
j_gene: TRBJ1-1
d_gene: NA

CDR3nt: TGCGCCAGCAGCCCGACTAGTGGTCGGTCCGGGGAGCTGTTTTTT
CDR3aa: CASSPTSGRSGELFF
v_gene: TRBV5-1
j_gene: TRBJ2-2
d_gene: NA

CDR3nt: TGTGCCAGTAACGGGAGATTCGGGGAGCTGTTTTTT
CDR3aa: CASNGRFGELFF
v_gene: TRBV19
j_gene: TRBJ2-2
d_gene: NA

CDR3nt: TGTGCCAGCAGTTACTCGAGGGCCAGCTCTGGAAACACCATATATTTT
CDR3aa: CASSYSRASSGNTIYF
v_gene: TRBV6-5
j_gene: TRBJ1-3
d_gene: NA

CDR3nt: TGCAGCGTCCGAACCCCAGATACGAACACCGGGGAGCTGTTTTTT
CDR3aa: CSVRTPDTNTGELFF
v_gene: TRBV29-1
j_gene: TRBJ2-2
d_gene: NA

CDR3nt: TGTGCCAGCAGTTTAGCGGCCCAGGGGGGTTACGAGCAGTACTTC
CDR3aa: CASSLAAQGGYEQYF
v_gene: TRBV9
j_gene: TRBJ2-7
d_gene: NA

CDR3nt: TGTGCCAGCAGCCCGAGAGGGGGGGCTGGAGGCGAGCAGTACTTC
CDR3aa: CASSPRGGAGGEQYF
v_gene: TRBV7-6
j_gene: TRBJ2-7
d_gene: NA

CDR3nt: TGTGCCAGCAGCGTAGGGAGCGGGGGACCCTACGAGCAGTACTTC
CDR3aa: CASSVGSGGPYEQYF
v_gene: TRBV9
j_gene: TRBJ2-7
d_gene: TRBD2

CDR3nt: TGTGCCAGCGGACAGTTCCCCTATGGCTACACCTTC
CDR3aa: CASGQFPYGYTF
v_gene: TRBV5-6
j_gene: TRBJ1-2
d_gene: NA

CDR3nt: TGTGCCAGCAGCTTGGCCAAGGGACGGGGGGACTTACAAGAGACCCAGTACTTC
CDR3aa: CASSLAKGRGDLQETQYF
v_gene: TRBV5-5
j_gene: TRBJ2-5
d_gene: TRBD2

CDR3nt: TGCAGCGTGGAGCAATACACTGGAAACACCATATATTTT
CDR3aa: CSVEQYTGNTIYF
v_gene: TRBV29-1
j_gene: TRBJ1-3
d_gene: NA

CDR3nt: TGTGCCAGCAGCATCCTAGCGGGAGAGTCAGAGTACAATGAGCAGTTCTTC
CDR3aa: CASSILAGESEYNEQFF
v_gene: TRBV9
j_gene: TRBJ2-1
d_gene: TRBD2

CDR3nt: TGTGCCAGCTCACCACTAGCGGGATCCACCCCGGGGGATACGCAGTATTTT
CDR3aa: CASSPLAGSTPGDTQYF
v_gene: TRBV18
j_gene: TRBJ2-3
d_gene: TRBD2

CDR3nt: TGCGCCAGCAGCTTGGGACTAGCGGGAGGGCCGGAACAAGAGACCCAGTACTTC
CDR3aa: CASSLGLAGGPEQETQYF
v_gene: TRBV5-1
j_gene: TRBJ2-5
d_gene: TRBD2

CDR3nt: TGTGCCAGCAGTTTACGTGTTTCCCTTTACGAGCAGTACTTC
CDR3aa: CASSLRVSLYEQYF
v_gene: TRBV28
j_gene: TRBJ2-7
d_gene: NA

CDR3nt: TGTGCCAGCAGCTTCCCTACTTCACCCCTCCACTTT
CDR3aa: CASSFPTSPLHF
v_gene: TRBV7-9
j_gene: TRBJ1-6
d_gene: NA

CDR3nt: TGTGCCAGCAGTCAACAGGGCTCCTACGAGCAGTACTTC
CDR3aa: CASSQQGSYEQYF
v_gene: TRBV5-4
j_gene: TRBJ2-7
d_gene: NA

CDR3nt: TGTGCCATCAAGGAGAGCTCCTACAATGAGCAGTTCTTC
CDR3aa: CAIKESSYNEQFF
v_gene: TRBV10-3
j_gene: TRBJ2-1
d_gene: NA

CDR3nt: TGTGCCAGCAGCACCGGGACTAGCCAAGGGGAGCAGTACTTC
CDR3aa: CASSTGTSQGEQYF
v_gene: TRBV6-5
j_gene: TRBJ2-7
d_gene: TRBD2

CDR3nt: TGCAGCGTTGCAGCGGCCGCGGATGAGCAGTTCTTC
CDR3aa: CSVAAAADEQFF
v_gene: TRBV29-1
j_gene: TRBJ2-1
d_gene: NA

CDR3nt: TGTGCCACCAGCAGAGATAAACAGGGGTTTTACGAGCAGTACTTC
CDR3aa: CATSRDKQGFYEQYF
v_gene: TRBV15
j_gene: TRBJ2-7
d_gene: TRBD1

CDR3nt: TGTGCCAGCAGTCTCGGGCTCCGGGCGGGCTTC
CDR3aa: CASSLGLRAGF
v_gene: TRBV2
j_gene: TRBJ2-7
d_gene: NA

CDR3nt: TGTGCCAGCAGCCCCCTGACAGGTAACCCCTACGAGCAGTACTTC
CDR3aa: CASSPLTGNPYEQYF
v_gene: TRBV14
j_gene: TRBJ2-7
d_gene: NA

CDR3nt: TGTGCCAGCAGTCCTACTAGGGCAAATTACAATGAGCAGTTCTTC
CDR3aa: CASSPTRANYNEQFF
v_gene: TRBV6-5
j_gene: TRBJ2-1
d_gene: NA

CDR3nt: TGTGCCAGCAGTCCGGTGTCAACTAATGAAAAACTGTTTTTT
CDR3aa: CASSPVSTNEKLFF
v_gene: TRBV28
j_gene: TRBJ1-4
d_gene: NA

CDR3nt: TGTGCCGTTACCTACGAGCAGTACTTC
CDR3aa: CAVTYEQYF
v_gene: TRBV15
j_gene: TRBJ2-7
d_gene: NA

CDR3nt: TGTGCCAGCAGCTTAGCGCCGGGACAGGCCGACTTGAGTGAAAAACTGTTTTTT
CDR3aa: CASSLAPGQADLSEKLFF
v_gene: TRBV7-9
j_gene: TRBJ1-4
d_gene: TRBD1

CDR3nt: TGCGCCAGCAGCCAAACTAGCGGGAGGACCAACAATGAGCAGTTCTTC
CDR3aa: CASSQTSGRTNNEQFF
v_gene: TRBV4-1
j_gene: TRBJ2-1
d_gene: TRBD2

CDR3nt: TGCGCCAGCAGCTTGGGGACAGCCACCTACGAGCAGTACTTC
CDR3aa: CASSLGTATYEQYF
v_gene: TRBV5-1
j_gene: TRBJ2-7
d_gene: NA

CDR3nt: TGTGCCAGTAGTGTTTCGGACAGGTTCTGGGGGGCCAAAAACATTCAGTACTTC
CDR3aa: CASSVSDRFWGAKNIQYF
v_gene: TRBV19
j_gene: TRBJ2-4
d_gene: TRBD1

CDR3nt: TGTGCCAGCTCTCCGGTCAGGGGCCAGAACACTGAAGCTTTCTTT
CDR3aa: CASSPVRGQNTEAFF
v_gene: TRBV18
j_gene: TRBJ1-1
d_gene: NA

CDR3nt: TGTGCCAGCAGTGACCTAAACCACCCGGGACAACTCACAGATACGCAGTATTTT
CDR3aa: CASSDLNHPGQLTDTQYF
v_gene: TRBV6-1
j_gene: TRBJ2-3
d_gene: NA

CDR3nt: TGTGCCTGGAGTGTTAAGCGGGACGAGCAGTACTTC
CDR3aa: CAWSVKRDEQYF
v_gene: TRBV30
j_gene: TRBJ2-7
d_gene: NA

CDR3nt: TGTGCCAGCAGCTTGGAAGGGGGCAGTCGATATGGCTACACCTTC
CDR3aa: CASSLEGGSRYGYTF
v_gene: TRBV7-9
j_gene: TRBJ1-2
d_gene: TRBD1

CDR3nt: TGCGCCAGCAGCCAAGGCTATCCGACAGGACACTACGAGCAGTACTTC
CDR3aa: CASSQGYPTGHYEQYF
v_gene: TRBV4-1
j_gene: TRBJ2-7
d_gene: NA

CDR3nt: TGTGCCAGTAGTATGGACAGGCTTCCGTCTGGGGCCAACGTCCTGACTTTC
CDR3aa: CASSMDRLPSGANVLTF
v_gene: TRBV19
j_gene: TRBJ2-6
d_gene: TRBD1

CDR3nt: TGTGCCACCAGCAGAGATACGGGAATACGGGGGGCAGATACGCAGTATTTT
CDR3aa: CATSRDTGIRGADTQYF
v_gene: TRBV15
j_gene: TRBJ2-3
d_gene: TRBD2

CDR3nt: TGTGCCAGCTCACCGGCGGAATATGGCTACACCTTC
CDR3aa: CASSPAEYGYTF
v_gene: TRBV18
j_gene: TRBJ1-2
d_gene: NA

CDR3nt: TGTGCCAGCAGTGATGGCGGGGCTGGGGAAAAACTGTTTTTT
CDR3aa: CASSDGGAGEKLFF
v_gene: TRBV25-1
j_gene: TRBJ1-4
d_gene: NA

CDR3nt: TGTGCCAGCAGCAAACGCGGCGAGCAGTACTTC
CDR3aa: CASSKRGEQYF
v_gene: TRBV21-1
j_gene: TRBJ2-7
d_gene: NA

CDR3nt: TGTGCCAGCAGCCTACTGCTAGCGTTTGGCGATGAGCAGTTCTTC
CDR3aa: CASSLLLAFGDEQFF
v_gene: TRBV7-8
j_gene: TRBJ2-1
d_gene: NA

CDR3nt: TGCAGCGTTGAGGGCGGGAGAGCTAGCACAGATACGCAGTATTTT
CDR3aa: CSVEGGRASTDTQYF
v_gene: TRBV29-1
j_gene: TRBJ2-3
d_gene: TRBD2

CDR3nt: TGTGCCAGCAGCTTCAGCGAGAGCTCCTACAATGAGCAGTTCTTC
CDR3aa: CASSFSESSYNEQFF
v_gene: TRBV7-9
j_gene: TRBJ2-1
d_gene: NA

CDR3nt: TGTGCCAGCACCCTGAGGGGTCAAGGGGGCTACGAGCAGTACTTC
CDR3aa: CASTLRGQGGYEQYF
v_gene: TRBV27
j_gene: TRBJ2-7
d_gene: NA

CDR3nt: TGTGCCAGCACCCTACTAGCGCTTAGCTCCTACGAGCAGTACTTC
CDR3aa: CASTLLALSSYEQYF
v_gene: TRBV7-2
j_gene: TRBJ2-7
d_gene: TRBD2

CDR3nt: TGTGCCAGCGGCTTGACCGTGGGGACTAATAATTCACCCCTCCACTTT
CDR3aa: CASGLTVGTNNSPLHF
v_gene: TRBV25-1
j_gene: TRBJ1-6
d_gene: NA

CDR3nt: TGTGCCAGCAGCCCAGGACTAGCGCGGTACGAGCAGTACTTC
CDR3aa: CASSPGLARYEQYF
v_gene: TRBV27
j_gene: TRBJ2-7
d_gene: TRBD2

CDR3nt: TGTGCCAGCAGCCTCGGGACAGGCCCCGGACAGCCCCAGCATTTT
CDR3aa: CASSLGTGPGQPQHF
v_gene: TRBV7-9
j_gene: TRBJ1-5
d_gene: TRBD1

CDR3nt: TGTGCCAGCACGTTGACAGGGGTCTACGAGCAGTACTTC
CDR3aa: CASTLTGVYEQYF
v_gene: TRBV2
j_gene: TRBJ2-7
d_gene: TRBD1